The rows below give T cell receptor beta chains drawn from one sample of a study of blood T cell repertoires in COVID-19. Some clones are missing from TCRdb's copy, which holds only in-frame ones; the method was immunoSEQ multiplex PCR. The data show around 150,000 clones, with 87% seen just once and roughly 4% held by the top ten. Sequenced input: peripheral blood. The receptors stem from a woman aged 55-70 years who had recovered from COVID-19. CDR3s include the opening cysteine and the closing phenylalanine or tryptophan. D genes are given only for firm matches. Some rows have no size entry. The others give once, few or many, or a class for an expanded clone.

v_gene: TRBV21-1
d_gene: NA
j_gene: TRBJ2-3
abundance: NA
CDR3aa: CASSTLRDRSRECTDTQYF
CDR3nt: TGTGCCAGCAGCACCCTCCGGGACAGGTCTCGGGAGTGCACAGATACGCAGTATTTT

v_gene: TRBV3-1/TRBV3-2
d_gene: NA
j_gene: TRBJ1-4
abundance: NA
CDR3aa: CASSQDLFKLFF
CDR3nt: TGTGCCAGCAGCCAAGACCTCTTTAAACTGTTTTTT

v_gene: TRBV19
d_gene: TRBD1
j_gene: TRBJ1-5
abundance: NA
CDR3aa: CASSPRDRAVQPQHF
CDR3nt: TGTGCCAGTAGTCCCAGGGACAGGGCGGTTCAGCCCCAGCATTTT

v_gene: TRBV24-1
d_gene: TRBD1
j_gene: TRBJ2-3
abundance: NA
CDR3aa: CATSDSRTGADTQYF
CDR3nt: TGTGCCACCAGTGATTCCAGGACAGGGGCAGATACGCAGTATTTT

v_gene: TRBV6-5
d_gene: NA
j_gene: TRBJ1-3
abundance: NA
CDR3aa: CASRATVENTIYF
CDR3nt: TGTGCCAGCAGGGCGACAGTAGAAAACACCATATATTTT

v_gene: TRBV28
d_gene: TRBD1
j_gene: TRBJ1-1
abundance: NA
CDR3aa: CASSQPDRGRLNTEAFF
CDR3nt: TGTGCCAGCAGTCAACCGGACAGGGGGCGGTTAAACACTGAAGCTTTCTTT

v_gene: TRBV5-8
d_gene: TRBD1
j_gene: TRBJ1-1
abundance: few
CDR3aa: CASSARQGGEAFF
CDR3nt: TGTGCCAGCAGCGCGAGACAGGGTGGTGAAGCTTTCTTT

v_gene: TRBV4-1
d_gene: TRBD2
j_gene: TRBJ2-1
abundance: once
CDR3aa: CASSQSTPGTSGYNEQFF
CDR3nt: TGCGCCAGCAGCCAGTCGACCCCCGGGACTAGCGGTTACAATGAGCAGTTCTTC

v_gene: TRBV11-2
d_gene: NA
j_gene: TRBJ1-3
abundance: NA
CDR3aa: CASSFTSGNTIYF
CDR3nt: TGTGCCAGCAGCTTCACTTCTGGAAACACCATATATTTT

v_gene: TRBV5-1
d_gene: TRBD1
j_gene: TRBJ2-3
abundance: NA
CDR3aa: CASSSTGGPDTQYF
CDR3nt: TGCGCCAGCAGCTCGACAGGGGGACCAGATACGCAGTATTTT

v_gene: TRBV28
d_gene: TRBD1
j_gene: TRBJ1-1
abundance: NA
CDR3aa: CASSIPRQGWPEAFF
CDR3nt: TGTGCCAGCAGTATACCTCGACAGGGGTGGCCTGAAGCTTTCTTT

v_gene: TRBV19
d_gene: TRBD1
j_gene: TRBJ1-2
abundance: NA
CDR3aa: CASRRDSSYTF
CDR3nt: TGTGCCAGTAGGAGGGACAGTTCCTACACCTTC

v_gene: TRBV14
d_gene: NA
j_gene: TRBJ2-7
abundance: NA
CDR3aa: CASSQVSDSSYEQYF
CDR3nt: TGTGCCAGCAGCCAAGTTTCGGACAGTTCCTACGAGCAGTACTTC

v_gene: TRBV27
d_gene: NA
j_gene: TRBJ1-6
abundance: NA
CDR3aa: CASSLYTGDDYNSPLHF
CDR3nt: TGTGCCAGCAGTTTATATACGGGGGACGACTATAATTCACCCCTCCACTTT

v_gene: TRBV7-6
d_gene: NA
j_gene: TRBJ2-3
abundance: NA
CDR3aa: CASSLEAVQGRGTAGSTDTQYF
CDR3nt: TGTGCCAGCAGCTTAGAAGCGGTCCAGGGGAGAGGGACGGCCGGTAGCACAGATACGCAGTATTTT

v_gene: TRBV24-1
d_gene: NA
j_gene: TRBJ2-5
abundance: NA
CDR3aa: CATSGGTGRQETQYF
CDR3nt: TGTGCCACCAGTGGGGGAACAGGGCGACAAGAGACCCAGTACTTC

v_gene: TRBV7-2
d_gene: NA
j_gene: TRBJ2-5
abundance: NA
CDR3aa: CASSLRGTETQYF
CDR3nt: TGTGCCAGCAGCTTACGGGGTACCGAGACCCAGTACTTC

v_gene: TRBV5-6
d_gene: NA
j_gene: TRBJ2-1
abundance: NA
CDR3aa: CASSLGTTEQFF
CDR3nt: TGTGCCAGCAGCTTGGGTACTACCGAGCAGTTCTTC

v_gene: TRBV7-4
d_gene: NA
j_gene: TRBJ1-1
abundance: NA
CDR3aa: CARSQTRAAFF
CDR3nt: TGTGCCCGGTCCCAAACGAGGGCAGCTTTCTTT

v_gene: TRBV5-1
d_gene: TRBD1
j_gene: TRBJ1-6
abundance: NA
CDR3aa: CASSLESRTGGSPLHF
CDR3nt: TGCGCCAGCAGCTTGGAGTCTCGGACAGGAGGGTCACCCCTCCACTTT

v_gene: TRBV11-2
d_gene: TRBD2
j_gene: TRBJ2-3
abundance: NA
CDR3aa: CASSLAGAGGDTQYF
CDR3nt: TGTGCCAGCAGCTTGGCAGGAGCGGGGGGTGATACGCAGTATTTT

v_gene: TRBV10-3
d_gene: NA
j_gene: TRBJ2-2
abundance: NA
CDR3aa: CAISVGRDIAGELFF
CDR3nt: TGTGCCATCAGTGTGGGCAGGGATATTGCCGGGGAGCTGTTTTTT

v_gene: TRBV18
d_gene: TRBD2
j_gene: TRBJ2-5
abundance: once
CDR3aa: CASSPGLAGAQETQYF
CDR3nt: TGTGCCAGCTCACCAGGACTAGCGGGGGCCCAAGAGACCCAGTACTTC

v_gene: TRBV5-8
d_gene: TRBD1
j_gene: TRBJ2-5
abundance: NA
CDR3aa: CASSLRTGRGETQYF
CDR3nt: TGTGCCAGCAGTTTACGGACAGGGCGAGGGGAGACCCAGTACTTC

v_gene: TRBV10-3
d_gene: NA
j_gene: TRBJ2-6
abundance: NA
CDR3aa: CAISESKTRGGANVLTF
CDR3nt: TGTGCCATCAGTGAGTCGAAAACCCGAGGTGGGGCCAACGTCCTGACTTTC

v_gene: TRBV5-1
d_gene: TRBD1
j_gene: TRBJ1-1
abundance: few
CDR3aa: CASSLVQGDTEAFF
CDR3nt: TGCGCCAGCAGCTTGGTTCAGGGGGACACTGAAGCTTTCTTT

v_gene: TRBV25-1
d_gene: NA
j_gene: TRBJ1-3
abundance: NA
CDR3aa: CASRQTASGNTIYF
CDR3nt: TGTGCCAGCAGACAGACAGCCTCTGGAAACACCATATATTTT

v_gene: TRBV19
d_gene: NA
j_gene: TRBJ1-1
abundance: NA
CDR3aa: CASKLLGGNTEAFF
CDR3nt: TGTGCCAGTAAACTCCTCGGAGGGAACACTGAAGCTTTCTTT

v_gene: TRBV30
d_gene: NA
j_gene: TRBJ2-1
abundance: NA
CDR3aa: CASLPRTGLGEQFF
CDR3nt: TGTGCCTCTCTACCACGAACAGGGTTGGGTGAGCAGTTCTTC

v_gene: TRBV19
d_gene: TRBD1
j_gene: TRBJ2-1
abundance: few
CDR3aa: CASSGTGKPYNEQFF
CDR3nt: TGTGCCAGCTCCGGGACAGGGAAGCCCTACAATGAGCAGTTCTTC

v_gene: TRBV5-5
d_gene: TRBD1
j_gene: TRBJ1-6
abundance: NA
CDR3aa: CASSWGQVVYSPLHF
CDR3nt: TGTGCCAGCAGCTGGGGACAGGTTGTTTATTCACCCCTCCACTTT

v_gene: TRBV19
d_gene: TRBD1
j_gene: TRBJ1-5
abundance: NA
CDR3aa: CASSLGTGGVNNQPQHF
CDR3nt: TGTGCCAGTAGTCTCGGGACAGGGGGTGTGAACAATCAGCCCCAGCATTTT

v_gene: TRBV7-7
d_gene: NA
j_gene: TRBJ1-3
abundance: NA
CDR3aa: CASSSGDSAGNTIYF
CDR3nt: TGTGCTAGCAGCTCAGGGGATAGCGCTGGAAACACCATATATTTT

v_gene: TRBV18
d_gene: NA
j_gene: TRBJ1-5
abundance: few
CDR3aa: CASSPGGRRYQPQHF
CDR3nt: TGTGCCAGCTCACCAGGGGGGAGAAGGTATCAGCCCCAGCATTTT

v_gene: TRBV5-6
d_gene: NA
j_gene: TRBJ2-7
abundance: NA
CDR3aa: CASNDKMGREDYEQYF
CDR3nt: TGTGCCAGCAACGATAAGATGGGCAGGGAGGACTACGAGCAGTACTTC

v_gene: TRBV19
d_gene: NA
j_gene: TRBJ1-2
abundance: NA
CDR3aa: CASRDGGDYGYTF
CDR3nt: TGTGCCAGTCGGGACGGGGGGGACTATGGCTACACCTTC

v_gene: TRBV7-2
d_gene: TRBD1
j_gene: TRBJ2-7
abundance: NA
CDR3aa: CASRRTGDSYEQYF
CDR3nt: TGTGCCAGCAGGAGGACAGGGGACTCCTACGAGCAGTACTTC

v_gene: TRBV28
d_gene: NA
j_gene: TRBJ2-1
abundance: once
CDR3aa: CASSTNRGYNEQFF
CDR3nt: TGTGCCAGCAGCACGAACCGAGGATACAATGAGCAGTTCTTC

v_gene: TRBV28
d_gene: TRBD1
j_gene: TRBJ1-5
abundance: NA
CDR3aa: CASSFIIGGPQPQHF
CDR3nt: TGTGCCAGCAGCTTTATAATAGGGGGCCCTCAGCCCCAGCATTTT

v_gene: TRBV9
d_gene: NA
j_gene: TRBJ1-4
abundance: NA
CDR3aa: CASSAGRGGEKLFF
CDR3nt: TGTGCCAGCAGCGCGGGACGAGGGGGTGAAAAACTGTTTTTT

v_gene: TRBV6-5
d_gene: TRBD1
j_gene: TRBJ1-1
abundance: NA
CDR3aa: CASYGTGGTEAFF
CDR3nt: TGTGCCAGCTACGGGACAGGGGGCACTGAAGCTTTCTTT

v_gene: TRBV2
d_gene: TRBD2
j_gene: TRBJ2-1
abundance: NA
CDR3aa: CASRRSMGLAGEGNEQFF
CDR3nt: TGTGCCAGCCGTAGGTCCATGGGACTAGCGGGGGAAGGCAATGAGCAGTTCTTC

v_gene: TRBV4-3
d_gene: NA
j_gene: TRBJ2-3
abundance: NA
CDR3aa: CASSQGIAAPDTQYF
CDR3nt: TGCGCCAGCAGCCAAGGGATTGCGGCTCCAGATACGCAGTATTTT

v_gene: TRBV14
d_gene: NA
j_gene: TRBJ1-5
abundance: NA
CDR3aa: CATPKPQHF
CDR3nt: TGTGCCACCCCAAAGCCCCAGCATTTT

v_gene: TRBV28
d_gene: TRBD1
j_gene: TRBJ1-2
abundance: NA
CDR3aa: CASSLRSLLTGVRDYGYTF
CDR3nt: TGTGCCAGCAGTCTACGATCCCTCCTTACAGGGGTACGGGACTATGGCTACACCTTC

v_gene: TRBV7-3
d_gene: NA
j_gene: TRBJ1-1
abundance: NA
CDR3aa: CASSWTTNTEAFF
CDR3nt: TGTGCCAGCAGCTGGACAACGAACACTGAAGCTTTCTTT

v_gene: TRBV15
d_gene: TRBD2
j_gene: TRBJ2-5
abundance: NA
CDR3aa: CATSREGGGQETQYF
CDR3nt: TGTGCCACCAGCAGAGAGGGCGGGGGGCAAGAGACCCAGTACTTC

v_gene: TRBV6-5
d_gene: NA
j_gene: TRBJ1-1
abundance: NA
CDR3aa: CASARAIGGNTEAFF
CDR3nt: TGTGCCAGCGCGAGGGCCATCGGGGGGAACACTGAAGCTTTCTTT

v_gene: TRBV12-3/TRBV12-4
d_gene: NA
j_gene: TRBJ2-3
abundance: NA
CDR3aa: CASSTGSNTQYF
CDR3nt: TGTGCCAGCAGTACAGGGTCGAATACGCAGTATTTT

v_gene: TRBV5-1
d_gene: TRBD1
j_gene: TRBJ2-1
abundance: NA
CDR3aa: CASSLSGQDNEQFF
CDR3nt: TGCGCCAGCAGCTTGTCAGGACAGGACAATGAGCAGTTCTTC

v_gene: TRBV20-1
d_gene: NA
j_gene: TRBJ1-1
abundance: NA
CDR3aa: CSGRLNTEAFF
CDR3nt: TGCAGTGGCCGGTTGAACACTGAAGCTTTCTTT

v_gene: TRBV6-2/TRBV6-3
d_gene: NA
j_gene: TRBJ1-1
abundance: once
CDR3aa: CASSPGAAMAEAFF
CDR3nt: TGTGCCAGCAGTCCAGGGGCCGCAATGGCTGAAGCTTTCTTT